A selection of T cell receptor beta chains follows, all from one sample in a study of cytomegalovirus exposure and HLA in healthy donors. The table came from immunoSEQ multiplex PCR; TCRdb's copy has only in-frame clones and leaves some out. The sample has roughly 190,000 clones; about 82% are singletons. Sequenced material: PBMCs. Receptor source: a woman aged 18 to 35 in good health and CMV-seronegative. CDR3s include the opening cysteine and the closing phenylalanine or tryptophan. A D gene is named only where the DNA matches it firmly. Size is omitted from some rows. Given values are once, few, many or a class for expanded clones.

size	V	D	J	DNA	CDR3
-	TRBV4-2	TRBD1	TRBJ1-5	TGTGCCAGCAGCCAAGGGACAGGGGGCATTATCAATCAGCCCCAGCATTTT	CASSQGTGGIINQPQHF
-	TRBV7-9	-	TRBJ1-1	TGTGCCAGCAGCTCTACAGGGTGGGAAGCTTTCTTT	CASSSTGWEAFF
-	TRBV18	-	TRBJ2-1	TGTGCCAGCTCACCCCTCGATGAGCAGTTCTTC	CASSPLDEQFF
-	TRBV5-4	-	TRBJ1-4	TGTGCCAGCAGCCCGGCGGCAGGGATGGATGAAAAACTGTTTTTT	CASSPAAGMDEKLFF
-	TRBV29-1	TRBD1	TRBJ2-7	TGCAGCGTTGACTCGACAGGGGGCACGATCGGGCAGTACTTC	CSVDSTGGTIGQYF
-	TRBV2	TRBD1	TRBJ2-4	TGTGCCAGTGGTGGGGACAGTGAGTTTCGAGCCAAAAACATTCAGTACTTC	CASGGDSEFRAKNIQYF
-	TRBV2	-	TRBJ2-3	TGTGCCAGCAGAGCTAGAGGGTTGGATACGCAGTATTTT	CASRARGLDTQYF
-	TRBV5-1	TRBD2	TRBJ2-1	TGCGCCAGCAGCTTGTTTCATGCGGGGGGGCAGGAGCAGTTCTTC	CASSLFHAGGQEQFF
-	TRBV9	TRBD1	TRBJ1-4	TGTGCCAGCAGCTCCAGGGACAGTATTAATGAAAAACTGTTTTTT	CASSSRDSINEKLFF
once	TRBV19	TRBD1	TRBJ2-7	TGTGCCACCCAGGGACAGACCCTATACGAGCAGTACTTC	CATQGQTLYEQYF
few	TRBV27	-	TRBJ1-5	TGTGCCAGCAGTTCAGGGTCTAGCAATCAGCCCCAGCATTTT	CASSSGSSNQPQHF
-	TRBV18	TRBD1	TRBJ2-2	TGTGCCAGCTCCCTCGGACAGGGGGGCACCGGGGAGCTGTTTTTT	CASSLGQGGTGELFF
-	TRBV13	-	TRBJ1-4	TGTGCCAGCAGTCAAAACCCCGGGACTAATGAAAAACTGTTTTTT	CASSQNPGTNEKLFF
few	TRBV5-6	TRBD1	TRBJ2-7	TGTGCCAGCAGCTTGGGACAGGGGCTCGGTGAGGAGCAGTACTTC	CASSLGQGLGEEQYF
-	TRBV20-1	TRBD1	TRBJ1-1	TGCAGTGCTAGAACTCTGGACAGGGCATTT	CSARTLDRAF
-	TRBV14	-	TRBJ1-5	TGTGCCAGCAGCCAAGATAATAGGCAAAGACTGGTTTTT	CASSQDNRQRLVF
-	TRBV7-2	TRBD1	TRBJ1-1	TGTGCCAGCAGCTTAGAAGACAGGGAGACTGAGAACACTGAAGCTTTCTTT	CASSLEDRETENTEAFF